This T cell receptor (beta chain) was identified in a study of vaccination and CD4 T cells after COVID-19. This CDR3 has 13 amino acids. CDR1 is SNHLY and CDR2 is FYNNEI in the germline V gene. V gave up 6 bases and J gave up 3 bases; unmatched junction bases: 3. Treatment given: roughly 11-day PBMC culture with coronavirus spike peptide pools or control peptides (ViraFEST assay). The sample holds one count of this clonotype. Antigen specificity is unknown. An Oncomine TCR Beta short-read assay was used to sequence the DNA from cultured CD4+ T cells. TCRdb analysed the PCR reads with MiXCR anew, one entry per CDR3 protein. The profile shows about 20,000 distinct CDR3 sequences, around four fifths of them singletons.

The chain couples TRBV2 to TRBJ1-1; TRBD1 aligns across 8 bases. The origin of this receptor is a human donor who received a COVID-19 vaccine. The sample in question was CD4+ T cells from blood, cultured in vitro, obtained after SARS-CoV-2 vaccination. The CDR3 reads CASRGTGYTEAFF. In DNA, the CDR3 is TGTGCCAGCAGGGGGACAGGCTACACTGAAGCTTTCTTT.